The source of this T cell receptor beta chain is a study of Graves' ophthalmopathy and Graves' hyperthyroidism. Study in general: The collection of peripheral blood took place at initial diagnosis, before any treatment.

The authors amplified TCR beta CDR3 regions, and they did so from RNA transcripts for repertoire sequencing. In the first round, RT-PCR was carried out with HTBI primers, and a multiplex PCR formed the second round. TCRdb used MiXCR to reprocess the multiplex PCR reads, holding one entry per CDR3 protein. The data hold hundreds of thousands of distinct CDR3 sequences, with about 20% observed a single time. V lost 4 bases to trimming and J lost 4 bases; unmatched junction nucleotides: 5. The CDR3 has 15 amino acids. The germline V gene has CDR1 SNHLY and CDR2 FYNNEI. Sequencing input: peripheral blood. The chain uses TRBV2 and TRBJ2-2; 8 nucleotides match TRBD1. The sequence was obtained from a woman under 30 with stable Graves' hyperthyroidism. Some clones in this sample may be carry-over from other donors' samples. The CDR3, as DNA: TGTGCCAGCAGTGTTGACAGGGGAAGCACCGGGGAGCTGTTTTTT. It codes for CASSVDRGSTGELFF. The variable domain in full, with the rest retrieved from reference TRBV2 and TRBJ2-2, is EPEVTQTPSHQVTQMGQEVILRCVPISNHLYFYWYRQILGQKVEFLVSFYNNEISEKSEIFDDQFSVERPDGSNFTLKIRSTKLEDSAMYFCASSVDRGSTGELFFGEGSRLTVL.